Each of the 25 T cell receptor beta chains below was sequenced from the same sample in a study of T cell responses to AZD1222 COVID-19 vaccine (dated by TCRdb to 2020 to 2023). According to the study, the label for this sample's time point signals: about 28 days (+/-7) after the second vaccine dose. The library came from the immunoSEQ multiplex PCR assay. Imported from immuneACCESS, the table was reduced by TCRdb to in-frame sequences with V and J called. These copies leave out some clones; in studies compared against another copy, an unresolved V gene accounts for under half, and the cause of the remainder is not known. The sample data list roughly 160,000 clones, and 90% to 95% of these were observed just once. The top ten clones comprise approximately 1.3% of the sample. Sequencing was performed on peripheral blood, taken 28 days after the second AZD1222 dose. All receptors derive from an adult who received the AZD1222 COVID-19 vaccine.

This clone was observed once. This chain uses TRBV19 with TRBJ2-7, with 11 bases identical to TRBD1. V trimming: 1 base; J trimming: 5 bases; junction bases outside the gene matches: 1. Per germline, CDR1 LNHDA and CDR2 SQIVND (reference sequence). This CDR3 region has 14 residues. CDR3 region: CASSIGTGGHEQYF. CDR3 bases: TGTGCCAGTAGTATAGGGACAGGGGGCCACGAGCAGTACTTC.

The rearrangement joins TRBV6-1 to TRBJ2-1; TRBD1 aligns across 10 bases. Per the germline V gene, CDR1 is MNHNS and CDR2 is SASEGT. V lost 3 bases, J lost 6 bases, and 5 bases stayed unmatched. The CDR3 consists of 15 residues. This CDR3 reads CASSDRDRGRNEQFF. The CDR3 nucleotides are TGTGCCAGCAGTGACCGGGACAGGGGACGCAATGAGCAGTTCTTC.

Written as DNA, the CDR3 is TGCAGCGTTGAACCCGGCACAGGGGATCGTACCCAAGCTTTCTTT. Translating gives CSVEPGTGDRTQAFF. V usage is TRBV29-1 and J usage is TRBJ1-1; 7 bases match TRBD1. J lost 9 bases, V lost 2 bases, and 15 bases had no gene match. The CDR3 sequence is 15 residues long. Germline V CDR1 and CDR2: SQVTM, ANQGSEA.

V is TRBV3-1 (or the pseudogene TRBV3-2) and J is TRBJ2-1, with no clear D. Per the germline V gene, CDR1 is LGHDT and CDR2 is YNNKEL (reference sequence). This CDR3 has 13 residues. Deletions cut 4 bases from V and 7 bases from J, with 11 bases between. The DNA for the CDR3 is TGTGCCAGCAGCCCTTACGCTTGGAATGAGCAGTTCTTC. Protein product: CASSPYAWNEQFF.

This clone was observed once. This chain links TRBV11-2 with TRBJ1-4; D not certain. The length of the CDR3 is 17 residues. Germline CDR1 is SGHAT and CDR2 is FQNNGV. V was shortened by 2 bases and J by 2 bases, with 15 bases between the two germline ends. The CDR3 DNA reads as TGTGCCAGCAGCTTACCCGTTTCCCGGTCCACTAATGAAAAACTGTTTTTT. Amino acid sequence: CASSLPVSRSTNEKLFF. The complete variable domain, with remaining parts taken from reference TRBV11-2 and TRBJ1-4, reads EAGVAQSPRYKIIEKRQSVAFWCNPISGHATLYWYQQILGQGPKLLIQFQNNGVVDDSQLPKDRFSAERLKGVDSTLKIQPAKLEDSAVYLCASSLPVSRSTNEKLFFGSGTQLSVL.

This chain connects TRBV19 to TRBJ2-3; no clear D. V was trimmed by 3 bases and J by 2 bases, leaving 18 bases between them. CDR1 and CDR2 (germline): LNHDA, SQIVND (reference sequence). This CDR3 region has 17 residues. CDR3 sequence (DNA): TGTGCCAGTAGTATTAGAGGCGGTCCTTTCCTCACAGATACGCAGTATTTT. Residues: CASSIRGGPFLTDTQYF.

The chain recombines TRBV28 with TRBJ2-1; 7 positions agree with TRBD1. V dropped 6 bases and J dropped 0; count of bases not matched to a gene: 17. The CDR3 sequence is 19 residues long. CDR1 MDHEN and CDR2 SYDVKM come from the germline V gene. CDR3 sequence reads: CASRPTGYRGLYSYNEQFF. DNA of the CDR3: TGTGCCAGCAGACCTACGGGATACAGGGGCCTCTACTCCTACAATGAGCAGTTCTTC.

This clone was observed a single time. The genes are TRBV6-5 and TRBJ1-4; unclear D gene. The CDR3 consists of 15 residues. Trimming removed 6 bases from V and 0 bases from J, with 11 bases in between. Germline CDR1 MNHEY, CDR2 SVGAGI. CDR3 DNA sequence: TGTGCCAGCAGCCGGCAGGTCACAACTAATGAAAAACTGTTTTTT. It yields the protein CASSRQVTTNEKLFF.

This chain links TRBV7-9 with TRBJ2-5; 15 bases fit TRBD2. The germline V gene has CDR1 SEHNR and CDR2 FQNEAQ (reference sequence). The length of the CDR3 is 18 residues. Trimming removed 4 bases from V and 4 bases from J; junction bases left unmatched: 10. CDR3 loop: CASSSHRTSGGAGETQYF. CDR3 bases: TGTGCCAGCAGCTCTCACCGGACTAGCGGGGGGGCCGGAGAGACCCAGTACTTC. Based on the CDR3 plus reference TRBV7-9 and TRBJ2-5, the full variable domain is DTGVSQNPRHKITKRGQNVTFRCDPISEHNRLYWYRQTLGQGPEFLTYFQNEAQLEKSRLLSDRFSAERPKGSFSTLEIQRTEQGDSAMYLCASSSHRTSGGAGETQYFGPGTRLLVL.

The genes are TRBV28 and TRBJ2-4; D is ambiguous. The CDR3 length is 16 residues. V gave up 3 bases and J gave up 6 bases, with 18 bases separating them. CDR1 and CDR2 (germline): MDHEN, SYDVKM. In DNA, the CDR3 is TGTGCCAGCAGTTTCGGCCCGCTCTCTACTGGAAACATTCAGTACTTC. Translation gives CASSFGPLSTGNIQYF.

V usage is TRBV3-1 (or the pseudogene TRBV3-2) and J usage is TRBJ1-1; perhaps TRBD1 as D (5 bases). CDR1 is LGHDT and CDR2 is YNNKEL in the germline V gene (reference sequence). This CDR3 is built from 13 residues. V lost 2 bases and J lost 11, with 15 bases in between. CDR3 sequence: CASSQPGHGWAFF. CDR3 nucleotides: TGTGCCAGCAGCCAACCTGGACACGGTTGGGCTTTCTTT.

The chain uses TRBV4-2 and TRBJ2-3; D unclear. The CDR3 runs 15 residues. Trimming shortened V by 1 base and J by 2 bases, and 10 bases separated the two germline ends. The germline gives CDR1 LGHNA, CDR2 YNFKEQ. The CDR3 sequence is CASSQVATPTDTQYF. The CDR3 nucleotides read TGTGCCAGCAGCCAAGTAGCTACCCCCACAGATACGCAGTATTTT.

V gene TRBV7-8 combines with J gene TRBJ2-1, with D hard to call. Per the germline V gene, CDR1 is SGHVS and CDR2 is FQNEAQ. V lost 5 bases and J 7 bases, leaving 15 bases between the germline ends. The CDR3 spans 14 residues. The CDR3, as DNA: TGTGCCAGCAGCCTAGACCAGCCGGGTAATGAGCAGTTCTTC. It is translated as CASSLDQPGNEQFF. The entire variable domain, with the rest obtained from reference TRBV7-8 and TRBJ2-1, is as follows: GAGVSQSPRYKVAKRGQDVALRCDPISGHVSLFWYQQALGQGPEFLTYFQNEAQLDKSGLPSDRFFAERPEGSVSTLKIQRTQQEDSAVYLCASSLDQPGNEQFFGPGTRLTVL.

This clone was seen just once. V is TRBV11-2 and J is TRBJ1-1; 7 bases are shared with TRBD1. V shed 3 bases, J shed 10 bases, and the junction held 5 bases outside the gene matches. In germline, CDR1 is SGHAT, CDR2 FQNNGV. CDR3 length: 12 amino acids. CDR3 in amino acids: CASSFDRVVAFF. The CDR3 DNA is TGTGCCAGCAGCTTCGACAGGGTGGTAGCTTTCTTT.

The CDR3 DNA sequence: TGTGCCAGCAGCTTAATTGGCGGCACCAATGAGCAGTTCTTC. This translates into CASSLIGGTNEQFF. The chain combines TRBV7-3 with TRBJ2-1; D is unresolved. The CDR3 consists of 14 residues. The germline V gene encodes CDR1 SGHTA and CDR2 FQGTGA. Trimming took off 1 base at V and 6 bases at J, with 10 bases between the two ends.

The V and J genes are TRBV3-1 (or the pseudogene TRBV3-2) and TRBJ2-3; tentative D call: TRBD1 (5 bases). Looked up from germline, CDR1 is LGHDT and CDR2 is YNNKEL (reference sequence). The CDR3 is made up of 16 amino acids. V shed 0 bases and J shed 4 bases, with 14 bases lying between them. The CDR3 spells CASSQDLEVGPDTQYF. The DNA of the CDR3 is TGTGCCAGCAGCCAAGATCTAGAGGTGGGGCCAGATACGCAGTATTTT.

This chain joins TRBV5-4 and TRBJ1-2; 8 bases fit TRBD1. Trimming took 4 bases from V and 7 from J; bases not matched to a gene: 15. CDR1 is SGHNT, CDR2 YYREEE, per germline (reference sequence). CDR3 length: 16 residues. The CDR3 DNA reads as TGTGCCAGCAGCCCGGAAGTGCGGCAGGGGGCTGGTGGCTACACCTTC. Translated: CASSPEVRQGAGGYTF.

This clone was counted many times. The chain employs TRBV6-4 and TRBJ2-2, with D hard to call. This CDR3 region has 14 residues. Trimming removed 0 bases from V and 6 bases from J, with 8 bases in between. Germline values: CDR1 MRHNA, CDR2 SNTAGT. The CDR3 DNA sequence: TGTGCCAGCAGTGACTCCGAGGAAGCCGGGGAGCTGTTTTTT. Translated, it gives CASSDSEEAGELFF.

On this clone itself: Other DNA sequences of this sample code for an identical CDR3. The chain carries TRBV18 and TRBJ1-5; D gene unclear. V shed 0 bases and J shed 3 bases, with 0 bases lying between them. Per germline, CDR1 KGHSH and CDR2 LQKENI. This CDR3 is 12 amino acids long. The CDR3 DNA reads TGTGCCAGCTCACCACCCAATCAGCCCCAGCATTTT. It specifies CASSPPNQPQHF. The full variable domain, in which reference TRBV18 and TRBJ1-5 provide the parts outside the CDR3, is NAGVMQNPRHLVRRRGQEARLRCSPMKGHSHVYWYRQLPEEGLKFMVYLQKENIIDESGMPKERFSAEFPKEGPSILRIQQVVRGDSAAYFCASSPPNQPQHFGDGTRLSIL.

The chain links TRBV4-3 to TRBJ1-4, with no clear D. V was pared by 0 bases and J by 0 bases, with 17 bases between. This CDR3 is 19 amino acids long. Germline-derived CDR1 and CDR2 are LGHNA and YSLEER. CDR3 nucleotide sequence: TGCGCCAGCAGCCAAGATAGGCGACATTACTATACAACTAATGAAAAACTGTTTTTT. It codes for CASSQDRRHYYTTNEKLFF.

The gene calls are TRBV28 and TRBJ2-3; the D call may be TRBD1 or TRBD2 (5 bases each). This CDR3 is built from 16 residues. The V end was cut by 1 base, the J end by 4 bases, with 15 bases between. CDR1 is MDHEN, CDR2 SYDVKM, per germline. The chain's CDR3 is CASSLFRGSQADTQYF. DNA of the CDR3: TGTGCCAGCAGTTTATTCCGCGGGTCACAGGCAGATACGCAGTATTTT.

The CDR3 DNA sequence: TGTGCCAGCAGCCCTCTGGAACACCGCGGTGGCTACACCTTC. Residues: CASSPLEHRGGYTF. This rearrangement joins TRBV3-1 (or the pseudogene TRBV3-2) to TRBJ1-2; no firm D call. This CDR3 region has 14 residues. Germline V CDR1 and CDR2: LGHDT, YNNKEL (reference sequence). With 4 bases removed from V and 7 bases from J, the gap between germline ends came to 16 bases.

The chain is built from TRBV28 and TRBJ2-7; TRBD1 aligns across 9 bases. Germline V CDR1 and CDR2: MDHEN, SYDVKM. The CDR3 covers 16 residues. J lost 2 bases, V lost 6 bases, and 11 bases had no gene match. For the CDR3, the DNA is TGTGCCAGCAGCACTATCGGGACAGGGACACCCTACGAGCAGTACTTC. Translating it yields CASSTIGTGTPYEQYF.

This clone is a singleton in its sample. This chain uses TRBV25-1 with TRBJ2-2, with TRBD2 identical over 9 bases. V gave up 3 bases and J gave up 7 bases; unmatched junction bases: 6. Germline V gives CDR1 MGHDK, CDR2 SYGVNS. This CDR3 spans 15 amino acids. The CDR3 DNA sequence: TGTGCCAGCAGTGATTTAGCGGGAGATGTCGGGGAGCTGTTTTTT. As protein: CASSDLAGDVGELFF. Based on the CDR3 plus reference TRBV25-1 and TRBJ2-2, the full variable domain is EADIYQTPRYLVIGTGKKITLECSQTMGHDKMYWYQQDPGMELHLIHYSYGVNSTEKGDLSSESTVSRIRTEHFPLTLESARPSHTSQYLCASSDLAGDVGELFFGEGSRLTVL.

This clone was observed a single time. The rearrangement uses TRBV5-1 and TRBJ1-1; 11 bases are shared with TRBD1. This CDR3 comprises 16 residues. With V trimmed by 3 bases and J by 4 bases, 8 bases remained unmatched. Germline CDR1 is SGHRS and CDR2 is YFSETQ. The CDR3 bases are TGCGCCAGCAGCTCTGGAAGTGGGACAGGGGGCACTGAAGCTTTCTTT. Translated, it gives CASSSGSGTGGTEAFF. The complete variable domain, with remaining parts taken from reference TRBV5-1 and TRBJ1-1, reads KAGVTQTPRYLIKTRGQQVTLSCSPISGHRSVSWYQQTPGQGLQFLFEYFSETQRNKGNFPGRFSGRQFSNSRSEMNVSTLELGDSALYLCASSSGSGTGGTEAFFGQGTRLTVV.